These 7 T cell receptor beta chains share one sample of origin, sequenced in a study of blood T cell repertoires in COVID-19. Assay used: immunoSEQ multiplex PCR; TCRdb lists only in-frame clones, some missing. The repertoire holds around 61,000 clones, with 89% as singletons. The sequenced sample was peripheral blood. The source is a woman in her sixties or seventies with COVID-19, enrolled during active disease.

The chain joins TRBV19 to TRBJ2-2; a weak D match, TRBD2 (6 bases). The V gene's germline CDR1 is LNHDA and CDR2 SQIVND (reference sequence). CDR3 length equals 14 residues. The V end lost 8 bases, the J end lost 6 bases, and 16 bases lay between the germline ends. The CDR3 sequence: CASLNREPAGELFF. In nucleotides, the CDR3 is TGTGCCAGTCTTAACCGGGAGCCAGCCGGGGAGCTGTTTTTT.

This clone has only one observation. The chain employs TRBV5-6 and TRBJ2-1; TRBD2 aligns across 7 bases. V shed 3 bases and J 3 bases; nucleotides not matched to a gene: 0. The CDR3 runs 13 residues. Germline lookup yields CDR1 SGHDT and CDR2 YYEEEE. In nucleotides, the CDR3 is TGTGCCAGCAGCTGGGGGGGCTACAATGAGCAGTTCTTC. Amino acid sequence: CASSWGGYNEQFF.

J is TRBJ1-2 and V is TRBV7-2; 8 nucleotides line up with TRBD1. CDR3 length equals 13 residues. Looked up from germline, CDR1 is SGHTA and CDR2 is FQGNSA. V lost 5 bases to trimming and J lost 4 bases; unmatched junction nucleotides: 3. CDR3 DNA sequence: TGTGCCAGCAGCGCAACAGGGGGCTATGGCTACACCTTC. This gives the protein CASSATGGYGYTF.

J is TRBJ2-1 and V is TRBV6-6; TRBD2 agrees at 8 bases. Losses at the gene ends were 6 bases for V and 7 bases for J; bases not matched to a gene: 11. Germline V gene lookup returns CDR1 MNHNY and CDR2 SVGAGI (reference sequence). The CDR3 has 15 residues. In DNA form, the CDR3 reads TGTGCCAGCAGGAGAAGCGGGAGTTCCCAGAATGAGCAGTTCTTC. It encodes CASRRSGSSQNEQFF.

J is TRBJ1-4 and V is TRBV21-1. TRBV21-1 is reported as a pseudogene. The CDR3 sequence is 15 residues long. CDR3 sequence (DNA): TGTGCCAGCAGCAAACCCAGAGGGACTAATGAAAAACTGTTTTTT. Its protein product is CASSKPRGTNEKLFF.

The V gene is TRBV7-8, the J gene TRBJ2-7, with TRBD2 identical over 15 bases. The germline gives CDR1 SGHVS, CDR2 FQNEAQ. The CDR3 sequence is 15 residues long. V gave up 5 bases and J gave up 5 bases; unmatched junction bases: 4. The CDR3 protein is CASSKWTSGGDEQYF. CDR3 nucleotides: TGTGCCAGCAGCAAATGGACTAGCGGGGGGGACGAGCAGTACTTC.

This chain uses TRBV4-3 with TRBJ2-3; TRBD2 is a possible D gene (6 bases). V was trimmed by 1 base and J by 2 bases, leaving 16 bases between them. This CDR3 comprises 17 residues. CDR1 and CDR2 (germline): LGHNA, YSLEER. The CDR3 loop reads CASSQAPAAGFTDTQYF. The CDR3, as DNA: TGCGCCAGCAGCCAAGCTCCGGCGGCGGGATTCACAGATACGCAGTATTTT.